The table lists the clone carrying this T cell receptor beta chain with many counts. Time point described: before trial treatment. The CDR3 totals 17 residues. Germline CDR1 is SQVTM and CDR2 is ANQGSEA. Trimming stripped 3 bases from V and 2 bases from J, with 17 bases between. This entry comes from a study of low-dose radiotherapy and immunotherapy resistance in tumors. Study in general: Per fraction, Cohort 1 was given 0.5 Gy every 2 weeks, for a total of 6.5 Gy.

First-strand cDNA used TRAV- and TRBV-specific primers, covering alpha and beta chains. TCR amplification used roughly 20 PCR cycles, a constant-region primer and a V-primer adapter. TCRdb recomputed calls from the reads with MiXCR, one row per CDR3 protein. The profile shows 80,000 to 95,000 distinct CDR3 sequences, roughly a tenth of them singletons. Sequences were derived from PBMCs, sampled before treatment. This sequence originates from a male donor with prostate cancer. This chain links TRBV29-1 with TRBJ2-6, with a tentative D call TRBD1 (5 bases). Written as DNA, the CDR3 is TGCAGCGTTGAGAATGGGCAGGGAAGTGCTGGGGCCAACGTCCTGACTTTC. Translated: CSVENGQGSAGANVLTF. Variable domain in full (rest from reference TRBV29-1 and TRBJ2-6): SAVISQKPSRDICQRGTSLTIQCQVDSQVTMMFWYRQQPGQSLTLIATANQGSEATYESGFVIDKFPISRPNLTFSTLTVSNMSPEDSSIYLCSVENGQGSAGANVLTFGAGSRLTVL.